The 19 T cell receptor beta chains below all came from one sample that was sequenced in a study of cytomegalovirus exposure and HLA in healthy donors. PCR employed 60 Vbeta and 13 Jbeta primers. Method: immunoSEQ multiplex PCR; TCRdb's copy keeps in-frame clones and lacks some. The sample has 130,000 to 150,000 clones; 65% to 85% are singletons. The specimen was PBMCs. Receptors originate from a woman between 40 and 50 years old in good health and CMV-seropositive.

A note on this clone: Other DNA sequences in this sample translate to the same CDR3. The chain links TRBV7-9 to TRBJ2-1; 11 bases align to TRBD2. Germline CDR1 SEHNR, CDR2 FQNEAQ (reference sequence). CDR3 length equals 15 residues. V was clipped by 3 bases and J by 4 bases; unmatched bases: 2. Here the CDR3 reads CASSLLAGGYNEQFF. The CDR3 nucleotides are TGTGCCAGCAGCTTGTTAGCGGGGGGGTACAATGAGCAGTTCTTC.

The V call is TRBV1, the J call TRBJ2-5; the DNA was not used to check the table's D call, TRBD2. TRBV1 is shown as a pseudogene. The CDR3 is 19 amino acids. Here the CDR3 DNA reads TGCACCAGCAGCCAGAAGACCGGGACTAGCGGGGGGGGGCAAGAGACCCAGTACTTC. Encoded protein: CTSSQKTGTSGGGQETQYF.

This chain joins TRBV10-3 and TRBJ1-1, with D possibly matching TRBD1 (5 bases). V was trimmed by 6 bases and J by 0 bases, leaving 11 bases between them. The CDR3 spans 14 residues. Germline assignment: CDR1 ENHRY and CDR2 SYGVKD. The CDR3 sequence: CAIREQVMNTEAFF. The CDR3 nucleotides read TGTGCCATCAGAGAACAGGTGATGAACACTGAAGCTTTCTTT.

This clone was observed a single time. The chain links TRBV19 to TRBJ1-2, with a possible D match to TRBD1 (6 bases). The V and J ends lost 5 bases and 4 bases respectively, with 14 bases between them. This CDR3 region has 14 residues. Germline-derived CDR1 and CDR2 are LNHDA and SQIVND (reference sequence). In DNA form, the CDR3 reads TGTGCCAGTAGTTCAGGGGTATATGGCTATGGCTACACCTTC. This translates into CASSSGVYGYGYTF. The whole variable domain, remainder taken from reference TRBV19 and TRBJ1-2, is DGGITQSPKYLFRKEGQNVTLSCEQNLNHDAMYWYRQDPGQGLRLIYYSQIVNDFQKGDIAEGYSVSREKKESFPLTVTSAQKNPTAFYLCASSSGVYGYGYTFGSGTRLTVV.

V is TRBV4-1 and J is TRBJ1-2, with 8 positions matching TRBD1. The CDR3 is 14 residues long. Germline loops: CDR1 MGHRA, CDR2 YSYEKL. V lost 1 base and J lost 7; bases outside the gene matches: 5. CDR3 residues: CASSQGDRGRGYTF. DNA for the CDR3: TGCGCCAGCAGCCAAGGAGACAGGGGACGTGGCTACACCTTC.

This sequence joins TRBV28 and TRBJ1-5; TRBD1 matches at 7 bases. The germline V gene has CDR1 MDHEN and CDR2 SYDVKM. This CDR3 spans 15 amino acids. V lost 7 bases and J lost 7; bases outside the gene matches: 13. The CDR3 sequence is CASTLRQGGWQPQHF. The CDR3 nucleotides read TGTGCCAGCACCCTAAGACAGGGCGGCTGGCAGCCCCAGCATTTT.

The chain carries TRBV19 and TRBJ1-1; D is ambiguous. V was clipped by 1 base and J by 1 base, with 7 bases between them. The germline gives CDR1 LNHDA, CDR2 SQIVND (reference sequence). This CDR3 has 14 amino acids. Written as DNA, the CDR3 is TGTGCCAGTAGTATAGGTCCATCGAACACTGAAGCTTTCTTT. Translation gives CASSIGPSNTEAFF. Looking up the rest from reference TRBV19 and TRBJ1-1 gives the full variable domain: DGGITQSPKYLFRKEGQNVTLSCEQNLNHDAMYWYRQDPGQGLRLIYYSQIVNDFQKGDIAEGYSVSREKKESFPLTVTSAQKNPTAFYLCASSIGPSNTEAFFGQGTRLTVV.

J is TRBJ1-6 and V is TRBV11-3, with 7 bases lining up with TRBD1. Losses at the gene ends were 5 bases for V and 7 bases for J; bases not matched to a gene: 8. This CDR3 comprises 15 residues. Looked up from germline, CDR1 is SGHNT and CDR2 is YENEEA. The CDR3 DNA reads TGTGCCAGCAGCGCTTCCGGGACAGCAAATTCACCCCTCCACTTT. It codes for CASSASGTANSPLHF.

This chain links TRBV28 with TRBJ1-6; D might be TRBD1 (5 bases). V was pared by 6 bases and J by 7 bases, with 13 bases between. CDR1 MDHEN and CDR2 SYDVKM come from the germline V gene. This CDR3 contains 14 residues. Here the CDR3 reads CASRDTAWNSPLHF. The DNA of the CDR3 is TGTGCCAGCAGGGACACTGCGTGGAATTCACCCCTCCACTTT.

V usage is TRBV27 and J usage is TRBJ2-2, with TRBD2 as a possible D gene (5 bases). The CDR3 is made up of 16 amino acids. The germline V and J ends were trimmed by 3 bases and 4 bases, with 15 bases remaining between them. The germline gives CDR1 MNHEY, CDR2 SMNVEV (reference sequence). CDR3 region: CASSFWPLRGTGELFF. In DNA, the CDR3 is TGTGCCAGCAGTTTTTGGCCCCTCCGGGGCACCGGGGAGCTGTTTTTT.

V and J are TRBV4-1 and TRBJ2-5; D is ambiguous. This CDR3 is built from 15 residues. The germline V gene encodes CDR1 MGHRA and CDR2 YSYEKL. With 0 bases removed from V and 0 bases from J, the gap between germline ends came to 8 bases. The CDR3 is CASSQDVRYQETQYF. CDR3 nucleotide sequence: TGCGCCAGCAGCCAAGATGTCCGGTACCAAGAGACCCAGTACTTC.

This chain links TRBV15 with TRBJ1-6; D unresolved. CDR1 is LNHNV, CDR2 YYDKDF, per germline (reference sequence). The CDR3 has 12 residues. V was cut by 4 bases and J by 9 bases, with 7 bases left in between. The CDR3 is CATSNPRSPLHF. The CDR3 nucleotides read TGTGCCACCAGCAACCCGCGTTCACCCCTCCACTTT. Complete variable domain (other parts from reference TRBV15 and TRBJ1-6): DAMVIQNPRYQVTQFGKPVTLSCSQTLNHNVMYWYQQKSSQAPKLLFHYYDKDFNNEADTPDNFQSRRPNTSFCFLDIRSPGLGDTAMYLCATSNPRSPLHFGNGTRLTVT.

Here the CDR3 reads CASSSAGGPGETQYF. In nucleotides, the CDR3 is TGTGCCAGCAGTTCAGCGGGGGGGCCGGGAGAGACCCAGTACTTC. The V and J genes are TRBV6-1 and TRBJ2-5, with 10 positions matching TRBD2. This CDR3 comprises 15 residues. V shed 5 bases and J 4 bases; nucleotides not matched to a gene: 7. Looked up from germline, CDR1 is MNHNS and CDR2 is SASEGT.

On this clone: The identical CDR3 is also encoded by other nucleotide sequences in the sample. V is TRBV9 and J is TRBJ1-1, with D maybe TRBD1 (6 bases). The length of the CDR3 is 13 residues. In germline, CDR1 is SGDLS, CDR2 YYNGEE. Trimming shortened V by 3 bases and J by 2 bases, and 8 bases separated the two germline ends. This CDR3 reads CASSAGVNTEAFF. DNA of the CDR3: TGTGCCAGCAGCGCAGGGGTTAACACTGAAGCTTTCTTT.

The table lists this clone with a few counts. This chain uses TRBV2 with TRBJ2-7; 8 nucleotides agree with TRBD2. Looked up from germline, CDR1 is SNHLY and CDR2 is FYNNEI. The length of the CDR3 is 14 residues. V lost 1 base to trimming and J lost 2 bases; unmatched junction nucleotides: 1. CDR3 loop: CASSEGSGAYEQYF. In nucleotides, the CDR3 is TGTGCCAGCAGTGAAGGTAGCGGGGCCTACGAGCAGTACTTC. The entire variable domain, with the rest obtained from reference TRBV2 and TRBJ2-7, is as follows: EPEVTQTPSHQVTQMGQEVILRCVPISNHLYFYWYRQILGQKVEFLVSFYNNEISEKSEIFDDQFSVERPDGSNFTLKIRSTKLEDSAMYFCASSEGSGAYEQYFGPGTRLTVT.

The CDR3 sequence is CASSYLRTSGQETQYF. DNA of the CDR3: TGTGCCAGCAGTTACCTACGGACTAGCGGCCAAGAGACCCAGTACTTC. This sequence joins TRBV6-6 and TRBJ2-5, with TRBD2 matching 10 bases. CDR3 size: 16 residues. V shed 2 bases, J shed 1 base, and the junction held 4 bases outside the gene matches. Germline values: CDR1 MNHNY, CDR2 SVGAGI (reference sequence).

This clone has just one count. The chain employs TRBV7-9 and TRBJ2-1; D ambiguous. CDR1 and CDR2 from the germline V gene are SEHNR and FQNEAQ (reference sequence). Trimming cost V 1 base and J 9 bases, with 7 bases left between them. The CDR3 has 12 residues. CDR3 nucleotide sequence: TGTGCCAGCAGCTTAGTAGTCGCTGAGCAGTTCTTC. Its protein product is CASSLVVAEQFF.

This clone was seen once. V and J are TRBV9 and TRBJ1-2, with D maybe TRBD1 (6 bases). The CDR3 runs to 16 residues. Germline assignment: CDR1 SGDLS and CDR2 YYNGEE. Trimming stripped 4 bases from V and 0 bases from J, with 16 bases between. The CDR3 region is CASSTSQGQANYGYTF. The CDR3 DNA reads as TGTGCCAGCAGCACTTCTCAGGGGCAAGCTAACTATGGCTACACCTTC. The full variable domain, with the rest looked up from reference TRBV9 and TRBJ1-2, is DSGVTQTPKHLITATGQRVTLRCSPRSGDLSVYWYQQSLDQGLQFLIQYYNGEERAKGNILERFSAQQFPDLHSELNLSSLELGDSALYFCASSTSQGQANYGYTFGSGTRLTVV.

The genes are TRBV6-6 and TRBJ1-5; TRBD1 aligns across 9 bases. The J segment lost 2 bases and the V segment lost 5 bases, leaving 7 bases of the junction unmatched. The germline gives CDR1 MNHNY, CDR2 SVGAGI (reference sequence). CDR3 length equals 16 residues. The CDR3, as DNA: TGTGCCAGCAGTCCCCGGACAGGGGATCGCAATCAGCCCCAGCATTTT. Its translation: CASSPRTGDRNQPQHF.